Listed here are 8 T cell receptor beta chains from one sample, sequenced in a study of blood T cell repertoires in COVID-19. Profiling relied on immunoSEQ multiplex PCR, and the TCRdb table lists in-frame clones only, not all of them. The repertoire has roughly 60,000 clones, over 70% of them found once; the top ten carry roughly 10%. Sequenced material: peripheral blood. These receptors were obtained from a man aged 25 to 40 with COVID-19, enrolled during active disease.

V is TRBV19 and J is TRBJ1-2, with 10 bases lining up with TRBD1. CDR3 length: 14 amino acids. Losses at the gene ends were 10 bases for V and 8 bases for J; bases not matched to a gene: 13. Germline V lookup: CDR1 LNHDA, CDR2 SQIVND (reference sequence). CDR3 DNA sequence: TGTGCCACCTCATGGAGGGACAGGGGCCACGGCTACACCTTC. This translates into CATSWRDRGHGYTF.

The J gene is TRBJ2-1, the V gene TRBV6-5; 10 nucleotides agree with TRBD2. Germline V gene lookup returns CDR1 MNHEY and CDR2 SVGAGI. This CDR3 is built from 15 residues. V lost 5 bases, J lost 4 bases, and 5 bases stayed unmatched. The CDR3 coding sequence is TGTGCCAGCAGTCCCGGGACTAGCGCATACAATGAGCAGTTCTTC. It is translated as CASSPGTSAYNEQFF.

The V and J genes are TRBV5-4 and TRBJ1-2; D is possibly TRBD1 (6 bases). The ends were cut back, 0 bases at V and 4 bases at J, with 7 bases in the middle. The CDR3 loop spans 13 amino acids. Germline V gene lookup returns CDR1 SGHNT and CDR2 YYREEE (reference sequence). The CDR3 coding sequence is TGTGCCAGCAGCTTGGGGACAGCCTATGGCTACACCTTC. This sequence encodes CASSLGTAYGYTF.

V gene TRBV29-1 combines with J gene TRBJ1-5; D may be TRBD1 (5 bases). V was pared by 7 bases and J by 7 bases, with 20 bases between. The CDR3 runs to 14 residues. The germline gives CDR1 SQVTM, CDR2 ANQGSEA. This CDR3 is CSATTGAAGQPQHF. The CDR3 nucleotides are TGCAGCGCTACCACTGGGGCGGCGGGACAGCCCCAGCATTTT.

The rearrangement links TRBV2 to TRBJ2-5, with 7 bases identical to TRBD1. Germline values: CDR1 SNHLY, CDR2 FYNNEI. This CDR3 has 15 amino acids. After removal of 2 bases from V and 2 bases from J, the junction contained 5 bases not matched to a gene. The CDR3 sequence: CASSEWGTAQETQYF. As DNA, the CDR3 is TGTGCCAGCAGTGAATGGGGGACAGCTCAAGAGACCCAGTACTTC. Combining the CDR3 with reference TRBV2 and TRBJ2-5 gives the whole variable domain EPEVTQTPSHQVTQMGQEVILRCVPISNHLYFYWYRQILGQKVEFLVSFYNNEISEKSEIFDDQFSVERPDGSNFTLKIRSTKLEDSAMYFCASSEWGTAQETQYFGPGTRLLVL.

The chain joins TRBV30 to TRBJ2-3, with D uncertain. V was trimmed by 4 bases and J by 0 bases, leaving 8 bases between them. The CDR3 is 13 residues long. Germline CDR1 GTSNPN, CDR2 SVGIG (reference sequence). Written as DNA, the CDR3 is TGTGCCTGGAACACCGTGAGCACAGATACGCAGTATTTT. Translation: CAWNTVSTDTQYF. The complete variable domain, with remaining parts taken from reference TRBV30 and TRBJ2-3, reads SQTIHQWPATLVQPVGSPLSLECTVEGTSNPNLYWYRQAAGRGLQLLFYSVGIGQISSEVPQNLSASRPQDRQFILSSKKLLLSDSGFYLCAWNTVSTDTQYFGPGTRLTVL.

This clone was picked up one time. This chain uses TRBV11-2 with TRBJ2-5, with D tentatively TRBD1 (5 bases). Trimming left V 1 base short and J 1 base short, with 10 bases between. The germline CDR1 and CDR2 sequences are SGHAT and FQNNGV. This CDR3 contains 15 residues. CDR3 residues: CASSLVEGVQETQYF. CDR3 in DNA: TGTGCCAGCAGCTTAGTAGAAGGGGTCCAAGAGACCCAGTACTTC. Together with reference TRBV11-2 and TRBJ2-5, the CDR3 gives the full variable domain: EAGVAQSPRYKIIEKRQSVAFWCNPISGHATLYWYQQILGQGPKLLIQFQNNGVVDDSQLPKDRFSAERLKGVDSTLKIQPAKLEDSAVYLCASSLVEGVQETQYFGPGTRLLVL.

This chain links TRBV4-1 with TRBJ2-6; TRBD1 matches at 8 bases. The germline V gene has CDR1 MGHRA and CDR2 YSYEKL. The trim removed 3 bases at V and 0 bases at J, leaving 19 bases unmatched. The CDR3 sequence is 22 residues long. As DNA, the CDR3 is TGCGCCAGCAGCCACTTTTGGCCTCGGACAGGGAGTAGGGTCTCTGGGGCCAACGTCCTGACTTTC. This codes for CASSHFWPRTGSRVSGANVLTF.